This TCR beta chain was identified in a study of blood T cell repertoires in COVID-19. This clone was counted only a few times. The CDR3 totals 19 residues. In germline, CDR1 is MNHNY, CDR2 SVGAGI (reference sequence). V trimming: 5 bases; J trimming: 1 base; junction bases outside the gene matches: 12. The method was immunoSEQ multiplex PCR; TCRdb's version includes in-frame clones alone and lacks a portion of them. The sample yields some 210,000 clones, around 81% seen once. The source material was PBMCs or T cells enriched from blood (not recorded which). The receptor was isolated from a man between 25 and 39 years old with acute COVID-19. J is TRBJ2-3 and V is TRBV6-6, with TRBD2 identical over 13 bases. CDR3 sequence reads: CASSRMIIGLAGGTDTQYF. As DNA, the CDR3 is TGTGCCAGCAGTCGTATGATCATTGGACTAGCGGGGGGCACAGATACGCAGTATTTT.